This TCR beta chain was sequenced for a study of cytomegalovirus exposure and HLA in healthy donors. Whole-study results and caveats: In a later analysis, approximately 15,000 TCR beta sequences were associated with HLA alleles at 0.05 false discovery rate. Published work reported that the classifier diagnosed cytomegalovirus status with high specificity and sensitivity. Among TCR sequences, most were rare, though some public TCRs appeared in many donors.

The study ran its PCR with 60 Vbeta and 13 Jbeta primers. Sequencing was performed with immunoSEQ multiplex PCR; in TCRdb, only in-frame clones are kept and a portion is missing. The specimen's table records approximately 120,000 clones. Comment on this clone: Its antigen remains unknown.

The CDR3 extends over 16 amino acids. CDR1 and CDR2 from the germline V gene are SGHNT and YENEEA. The V and J ends lost 4 bases and 3 bases respectively, with 19 bases between them. This TCR derives from a middle-aged man in good health and CMV-seronegative. V and J are TRBV11-3 and TRBJ2-7, with a weak D call TRBD1 (6 bases). Sequencing was done on a sample of PBMCs. DNA for the CDR3: TGTGCCAGCAGCTCGCAGGGGTACATAAGGTACTACGAGCAGTACTTC. It encodes CASSSQGYIRYYEQYF.